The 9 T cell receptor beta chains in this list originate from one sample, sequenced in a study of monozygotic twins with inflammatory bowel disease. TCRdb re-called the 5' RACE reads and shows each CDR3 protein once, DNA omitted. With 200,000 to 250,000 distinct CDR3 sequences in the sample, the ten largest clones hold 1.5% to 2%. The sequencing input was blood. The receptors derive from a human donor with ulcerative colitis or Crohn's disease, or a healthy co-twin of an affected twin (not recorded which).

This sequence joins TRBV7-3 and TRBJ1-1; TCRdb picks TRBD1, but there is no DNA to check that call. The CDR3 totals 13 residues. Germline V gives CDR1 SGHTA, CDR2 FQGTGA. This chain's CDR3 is CASSSDSNTEAFF.

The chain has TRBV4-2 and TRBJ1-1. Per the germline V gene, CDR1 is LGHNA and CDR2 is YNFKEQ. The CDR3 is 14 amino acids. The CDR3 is CASSQDFGNTEAFF.

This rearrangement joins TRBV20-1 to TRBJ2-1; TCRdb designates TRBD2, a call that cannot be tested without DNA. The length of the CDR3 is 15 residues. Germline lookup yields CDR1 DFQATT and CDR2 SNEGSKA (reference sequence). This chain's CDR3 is CSATLAGGPYNEQFF.

This CDR3 reads CASSELSPKPSYEQYF. The V and J genes are TRBV25-1 and TRBJ2-7. Germline V CDR1 and CDR2: MGHDK, SYGVNS. The CDR3 totals 16 residues.

CDR3 amino acids: CASSSGTSAKGEKLFF. V usage is TRBV5-1 and J usage is TRBJ1-4. The V gene's germline CDR1 is SGHRS and CDR2 YFSETQ. CDR3 size: 16 residues. Based on the CDR3 plus reference TRBV5-1 and TRBJ1-4, the full variable domain is KAGVTQTPRYLIKTRGQQVTLSCSPISGHRSVSWYQQTPGQGLQFLFEYFSETQRNKGNFPGRFSGRQFSNSRSEMNVSTLELGDSALYLCASSSGTSAKGEKLFFGSGTQLSVL.

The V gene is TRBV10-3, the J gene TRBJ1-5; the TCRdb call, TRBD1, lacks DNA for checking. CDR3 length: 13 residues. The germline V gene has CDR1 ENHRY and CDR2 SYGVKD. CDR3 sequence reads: CAISPGGGQPQHF.

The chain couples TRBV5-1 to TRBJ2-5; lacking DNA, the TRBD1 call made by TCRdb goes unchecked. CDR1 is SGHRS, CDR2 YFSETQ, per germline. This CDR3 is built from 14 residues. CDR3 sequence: CASREQGLSETQYF.

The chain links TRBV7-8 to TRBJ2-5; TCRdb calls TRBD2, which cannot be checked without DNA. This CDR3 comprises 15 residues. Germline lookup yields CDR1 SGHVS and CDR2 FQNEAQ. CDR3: CASSNRTSGTETQYF. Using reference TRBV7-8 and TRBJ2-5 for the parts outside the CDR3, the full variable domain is GAGVSQSPRYKVAKRGQDVALRCDPISGHVSLFWYQQALGQGPEFLTYFQNEAQLDKSGLPSDRFFAERPEGSVSTLKIQRTQQEDSAVYLCASSNRTSGTETQYFGPGTRLLVL.

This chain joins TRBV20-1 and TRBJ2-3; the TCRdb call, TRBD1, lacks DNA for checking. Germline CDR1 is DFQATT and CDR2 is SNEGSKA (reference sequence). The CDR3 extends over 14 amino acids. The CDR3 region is CSAGLWGRADTQYF.